This TCR beta chain came from a study of shared clonotypes between healthy human individuals (dated by TCRdb to the early 2020s). In terms of the full investigation: A couple of women and three men aged 18 to 49 years were included in the cohort. Leukapheresis yielded between about 0.85 and 10 billion PBMCs per donor. To estimate repertoire size and how much clonotype sharing occurs between individuals, the study deeply sequenced the blood TCR repertoires of several healthy adults. Per donor, three plates each were used for CD4 naive and CD4 memory, two for CD8 naive, and one for CD8 memory. To increase sequencing depth and limit assay-specific biases, different laboratories used diverse techniques to prepare libraries and sequence TCR repertoires.

Using the deep immunoSEQ assay, TCR CDR3 regions were amplified from genomic DNA by multiplex PCR. For each cell subset, the extracted genomic DNA was distributed evenly across all wells of several immunoSEQ 96-well plates, and each plate served as one replicate. For sorted subsets, around 200 ng genomic DNA, equal to 30,000 or so T cell genomes, was loaded into each replicate PCR. The purified libraries were quantified using a Qubit 3.0 fluorometer, sized with a Bioanalyzer 2100, and then quantified again using the KAPA Library Quantification kit. Every immunoSEQ 96-well plate was sequenced on a dedicated single-read 150-cycle Illumina NextSeq 550 flow cell. Per the authors' processing: Because the immunoSEQ output included only junctional sequences and no quality scores, the filtering could not be the same as the filtering used for full-length reads. To assign V/J genes and CDR3, sequences were annotated using PyIR, a Python wrapper for IgBLAST v1.9, with IMGT germline references. Reads were filtered out if the reads had weak V/J assignments (E-value above 1e-6), no CDR3, stop codons, out-of-frame junctions, or ambiguous translated residues. A V3J clonotype was defined by an identical inferred V gene, J gene, and CDR3 amino acid sequence. Percentage overlap between repertoires was computed as shared unique clonotypes divided by the size of the smaller repertoire. Repertoire richness was assessed with RTK rarefaction, the Chao1 estimator, and Recon v2.1 estimates of unobserved clonotypes. For all TCRbeta clonotypes obtained by the gDNA method from four donors, generation probabilities were computed with OLGA. TCRdb took this table from immuneACCESS and kept in-frame rearrangements with V and J called. Such tables lack part of the clones; where checked against another copy, unresolved V genes explain under half of the gap, and the rest is unexplained. Clone size and the V and J calls come from that table; the DNA yielded D and trimming. The sample includes over 2 million clones, with less than 95% observed a single time. Jointly, the top ten make up about 1.1% of the sample.

Details on this clone: Its cognate antigen has yet to be identified. Base qualities were left out, and no much larger clone turns up one base away. Within the sample, other DNA sequences also encode this same CDR3.

Inclusive of the bounding cysteine and phenylalanine, the CDR3 is 11 residues long. Of the read, only the CDR3 DNA is kept; its 33 bases are in frame from base 1. The trim is 4 bases for V and 4 bases for J, with a gap of 4 bases between the germline ends. CDR1 and CDR2 are drawn from the germline V gene: SNHLY, FYNNEI. CD8 naive samples were obtained by positive selection for CCR7 among CD45RO-negative cells, yielding a CD45RA+CCR7+ population from which TemRA cells were excluded. The donors were healthy, HIV-negative adults who had no recently reported acute infections or vaccinations. All donors were Caucasian adults living in Nashville, Tennessee, USA. Blood was obtained by leukapheresis, after which PBMCs were separated by Ficoll-Histopaque density gradient centrifugation and cryopreserved in liquid nitrogen vapor phase. Analytical flow cytometry was used to check the purity and quantity of every magnetically sorted T cell population. Genomic DNA was isolated from each sorted fraction and quantified by UV absorbance on a Nanodrop 2000c.

The paper's findings and limits, for the study overall: Higher generation probabilities were observed for clonotypes shared by all four sorted-subset donors than for non-shared clonotypes. The genetic and exposure-history diversity represented was limited by the small number of donors. When a handful of donors were compared, the shared fraction of clonotypes was about 5.5% for naive CD4, about 4% for naive CD8, 2% to 2.5% for memory CD4, and approximately 0.4% for memory CD8. Even with the large sequencing depth, rarefaction of the sorted-subset datasets indicated that sequencing was incomplete. Larger estimated clonotype richness was generally found for naive subsets than for memory subsets. Only blood was sampled, and tissue TCR repertoires likely differ from those in blood. Pairwise subsampling led to the expectation that sequencing depth would affect the degree of clonotype sharing among donors.

The receptor chain draws on TRBV2 and TRBJ1-1, with an unclear D gene assignment. Material: naive CD8+ T cells sorted from blood. The sample's cell subset or site label is to be understood as: CD45RA+CCR7+. The source is a man aged 18 to 29 in good health. The DNA sequence follows: TGTGCCAGCAGTGGCGGCACTGAAGCTTTCTTT. Its translation is CASSGGTEAFF.